The 20 T cell receptor beta chains listed next were all sequenced from one sample in a study of technical replicates of blood from a few donors. Assay: immunoSEQ multiplex PCR; the TCRdb copy retains only in-frame clones and omits some. The sample lists approximately 58,000 clones, 86% occurring once. Sequencing was performed on PBMCs. These receptors all stem from a human donor in good health. Some clones in this sample may be carry-over from other donors' samples.

In DNA form, the CDR3 reads TGTGCCAGCAGCTTAACGAGCGGGGGGAGCACCGGGGAGCTGTTTTTT. Protein product: CASSLTSGGSTGELFF. This chain uses TRBV7-2 with TRBJ2-2; TRBD2 agrees at 9 bases. CDR3 length: 16 amino acids. The trim removed 2 bases at V and 4 bases at J, leaving 5 bases unmatched. Germline values: CDR1 SGHTA, CDR2 FQGNSA. Using reference TRBV7-2 and TRBJ2-2 for the parts outside the CDR3, the full variable domain is GAGVSQSPSNKVTEKGKDVELRCDPISGHTALYWYRQSLGQGLEFLIYFQGNSAPDKSGLPSDRFSAERTGGSVSTLTIQRTQQEDSAVYLCASSLTSGGSTGELFFGEGSRLTVL.

The chain recombines TRBV29-1 with TRBJ2-4; D is perhaps TRBD2 (6 bases). V lost 6 bases, J lost 2 bases, and 17 bases lay in between. In germline, CDR1 is SQVTM, CDR2 ANQGSEA. The CDR3 spans 15 residues. DNA of the CDR3: TGCAGCGTGGCCGGGACTGAGGGAACCAAAAACATTCAGTACTTC. This gives the protein CSVAGTEGTKNIQYF.

This chain links TRBV7-6 with TRBJ2-7, with 11 nucleotides matching TRBD1. V trimming: 0 bases; J trimming: 6 bases; junction bases outside the gene matches: 7. CDR3 length: 16 amino acids. The germline V gene has CDR1 SGHVS and CDR2 FNYEAQ. The CDR3 sequence: CASSLASLGQGGEQYF. CDR3 bases: TGTGCCAGCAGCTTAGCGTCTTTGGGACAGGGGGGCGAGCAGTACTTC.

V and J are TRBV19 and TRBJ1-5; a weak D match, TRBD1 (6 bases). The CDR3 is made up of 15 amino acids. CDR1 LNHDA and CDR2 SQIVND come from the germline V gene (reference sequence). The ends were cut back, 3 bases at V and 6 bases at J, with 15 bases in the middle. The CDR3 DNA follows: TGTGCCAGTAGTATTCAGGTCAGGGGAGTTCAGCCCCAGCATTTT. Translating gives CASSIQVRGVQPQHF.

This clone was found a few times. The genes are TRBV29-1 and TRBJ1-4, with unresolved D. Germline assignment: CDR1 SQVTM and CDR2 ANQGSEA. V was clipped by 4 bases and J by 8 bases, with 11 bases between them. The CDR3 covers 12 residues. Written as DNA, the CDR3 is TGCAGCGTTGTCGGGGTTTCGGAAAAACTGTTTTTT. Amino acids: CSVVGVSEKLFF.

This clone appeared a single time. CDR3 sequence (DNA): TGTGCCAGCAGCTTGCCCGGGACAGTCAATCAGCCCCAGCATTTT. It encodes CASSLPGTVNQPQHF. The rearrangement joins TRBV11-3 to TRBJ1-5; 7 nucleotides align to TRBD1. After removal of 3 bases from V and 3 bases from J, the junction contained 5 bases not matched to a gene. This CDR3 is built from 15 residues. Germline V gives CDR1 SGHNT, CDR2 YENEEA.

The chain employs TRBV6-6 and TRBJ1-4, with D possibly matching TRBD1 (6 bases). CDR1 is MNHNY and CDR2 is SVGAGI in the germline V gene (reference sequence). V was trimmed by 6 bases and J by 7 bases, leaving 15 bases between them. The CDR3 contains 14 residues. In DNA, the CDR3 is TGTGCCAGCAGCCGGACAGCTCCTGGTGAAAAACTGTTTTTT. The encoded protein is CASSRTAPGEKLFF.

V is TRBV29-1 and J is TRBJ2-7; 12 nucleotides agree with TRBD1. In germline, CDR1 is SQVTM, CDR2 ANQGSEA. This CDR3 has 13 amino acids. With V trimmed by 6 bases and J by 7 bases, 7 bases remained unmatched. The chain's CDR3 is CSVIRDRGLEQYF. In nucleotides, the CDR3 is TGCAGCGTCATCCGGGACAGGGGGCTTGAGCAGTACTTC.

CDR3 amino acids: CASSLRTSGYNEQFF. The CDR3 DNA reads as TGTGCCAGTAGTCTCCGGACTAGCGGTTACAATGAGCAGTTCTTC. The V call is TRBV19, the J call TRBJ2-1; 10 bases line up with TRBD2. This CDR3 is 15 amino acids long. The J segment lost 4 bases and the V segment lost 5 bases, leaving 5 bases of the junction unmatched. Germline V gene sequence: CDR1 LNHDA, CDR2 SQIVND (reference sequence).

The rearrangement joins TRBV19 to TRBJ2-7; 9 bases are a match to TRBD2. CDR1 and CDR2 (germline): LNHDA, SQIVND (reference sequence). V shed 5 bases, J shed 4 bases, and the junction held 9 bases outside the gene matches. The CDR3 runs 15 residues. The CDR3 sequence: CASSSSGLAQYEQYF. For the CDR3, the DNA is TGTGCCAGTAGTTCGTCAGGACTAGCGCAGTACGAGCAGTACTTC.

CDR3 nucleotides: TGTGCCAGCAGCTTATGGGCTACAGATACGCAGTATTTT. This codes for CASSLWATDTQYF. The V gene is TRBV7-3, the J gene TRBJ2-3; no clear D. The V end lost 2 bases, the J end lost 3 bases, and 6 bases lay between the germline ends. The CDR3 has 13 residues. Germline V gene data show CDR1 as SGHTA and CDR2 as FQGTGA.

This clone was seen only a few times. The chain recombines TRBV5-1 with TRBJ1-1; D is unclear. Trimming removed 1 base at V and 1 base at J, with 8 bases between. Germline CDR1 is SGHRS and CDR2 is YFSETQ. The CDR3 covers 14 residues. CDR3 residues: CASSLLVSNTEAFF. In nucleotides, the CDR3 is TGCGCCAGCAGCTTGCTCGTCTCGAACACTGAAGCTTTCTTT.

In DNA form, the CDR3 reads TGTGCCAGCAGCTTGAGTGTGCTAGCGGGCCATCAAGAGACCCAGTACTTC. Translated, it gives CASSLSVLAGHQETQYF. V gene TRBV7-9 combines with J gene TRBJ2-5; 8 positions match TRBD2. Trimming removed 3 bases from V and 2 bases from J; junction bases left unmatched: 11. This CDR3 region has 17 residues. Germline values: CDR1 SEHNR, CDR2 FQNEAQ (reference sequence).

This clone was detected only once. The J gene is TRBJ2-1, the V gene TRBV4-2; 14 bases fit TRBD2. The CDR3 totals 18 residues. Germline loops: CDR1 LGHNA, CDR2 YNFKEQ. V shed 0 bases and J 15 bases; nucleotides not matched to a gene: 16. Written as DNA, the CDR3 is TGTGCCAGCAGCCAAGATCTCGCCGGGACTAGCGGGGGAGATGGGCCGTTCTTC. This gives the protein CASSQDLAGTSGGDGPFF.

The chain is built from TRBV1 and TRBJ2-1; whether TRBD2, the table's D call, matches the DNA was not checked. TRBV1 is a pseudogene locus. The CDR3 has 15 residues. The CDR3: CTSSQRLAGDNEQFF. The DNA for the CDR3 is TGCACCAGCAGCCAAAGACTAGCGGGAGATAATGAGCAGTTCTTC.

This chain uses TRBV6-5 with TRBJ2-7; tentative D call: TRBD2 (5 bases). CDR1 MNHEY and CDR2 SVGAGI come from the germline V gene. This CDR3 is 15 amino acids long. The V and J ends lost 6 bases and 3 bases respectively, with 18 bases between them. The CDR3: CASRISLADYYEQYF. CDR3 nucleotides: TGTGCCAGCAGGATTTCCCTAGCTGACTACTACGAGCAGTACTTC.

The genes are TRBV7-9 and TRBJ1-1, with 7 bases matching TRBD1. This CDR3 region has 15 residues. In germline, CDR1 is SEHNR, CDR2 FQNEAQ (reference sequence). V gave up 5 bases and J gave up 1 base; unmatched junction bases: 7. The CDR3 is CASSPRQGRNTEAFF. CDR3 in DNA: TGTGCCAGCAGCCCGAGACAGGGTCGGAACACTGAAGCTTTCTTT.

This clone was found once. CDR3 region: CASSADREPNEKLFF. CDR3 DNA: TGTGCCAGCAGCGCAGACAGAGAGCCTAATGAAAAACTGTTTTTT. The J gene is TRBJ1-4, the V gene TRBV21-1; TRBD1 was called by the table and not checked on the DNA. TRBV21-1 is listed as a pseudogene. This CDR3 spans 15 amino acids.

This clone showed up just once. The rearrangement joins TRBV28 to TRBJ1-2, with 9 bases identical to TRBD1. The CDR3 has 15 residues. CDR1 is MDHEN, CDR2 SYDVKM, per germline. Losses at the gene ends were 5 bases for V and 7 bases for J; bases not matched to a gene: 11. The CDR3 region is CASSKTWGTGSGYTF. For the CDR3, the DNA is TGTGCCAGCAGTAAAACGTGGGGGACAGGGTCTGGCTACACCTTC.

This clone was seen only a few times. The chain links TRBV10-3 to TRBJ2-2; 8 bases are shared with TRBD2. From germline, CDR1 is ENHRY and CDR2 SYGVKD. This CDR3 spans 17 amino acids. V was clipped by 3 bases and J by 2 bases; unmatched bases: 8. CDR3 sequence reads: CAISDPLGGGNTGELFF. The CDR3 nucleotides are TGTGCCATCAGTGACCCCCTCGGGGGGGGTAACACCGGGGAGCTGTTTTTT.